This entry describes one TCR beta chain. Its antigen target is currently unknown. Qualities for individual bases were not recorded, and no much larger clone is one base off. V drops 0 bases and J drops 2 bases, leaving 11 bases in between. CDR1 and CDR2 (SGHRS, YFSETQ) derive from the germline V gene. Inclusive of the bounding cysteine and phenylalanine, the CDR3 is 16 residues long. The sequence is cut down to CDR3 DNA, 48 bases in frame from base 1. This sample was included in a study of control samples from healthy donors and cancer patients (dated by TCRdb to the early 2020s). The protocol used for the library was the immunoSEQ multiplex PCR assay. TCRdb provides this immuneACCESS table in a form limited to in-frame rearrangements. Some clones are lacking; in checked studies, under half of them reflect an unresolved V gene, and why the rest are absent is not known. The sample data list about 160,000 clones, and around 90% of these were observed just once. Around 12% of the sample comes from the top ten.

The rearrangement combines TRBV5-1 with TRBJ2-2, with the D gene too uncertain to name. Sequencing was done on a sample of blood. This TCR was recovered from a man aged 25 to 40 in good health. CDR3 reads: CASSLGVTSNTGELFF. The nucleotide sequence reads as follows: TGCGCCAGCAGCTTGGGGGTCACGAGCAACACCGGGGAGCTGTTTTTT.